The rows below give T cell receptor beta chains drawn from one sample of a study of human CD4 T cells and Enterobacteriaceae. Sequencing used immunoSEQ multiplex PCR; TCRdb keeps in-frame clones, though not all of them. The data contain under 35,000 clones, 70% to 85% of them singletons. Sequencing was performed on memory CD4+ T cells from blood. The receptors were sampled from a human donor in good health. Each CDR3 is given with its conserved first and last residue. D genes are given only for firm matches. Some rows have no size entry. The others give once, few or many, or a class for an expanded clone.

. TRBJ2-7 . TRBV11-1 TGTGCCAGCAGCGCTCCGGGACGTCTTGCCTACGAGCAGTACTTC CASSAPGRLAYEQYF
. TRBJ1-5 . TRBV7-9 TGTGCCAGCAGCTTCCTTACAGGAAGCGGCAATCAGCCCCAGCATTTT CASSFLTGSGNQPQHF
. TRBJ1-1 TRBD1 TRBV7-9 TGTGCCAGCAGCCCCCTGACAGGGAGGGGCACTGAAGCTTTCTTT CASSPLTGRGTEAFF
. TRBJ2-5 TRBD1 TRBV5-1 TGCGCCAGCAGCTTGGGGACAGGGGCTGGAGAGACCCAGTACTTC CASSLGTGAGETQYF
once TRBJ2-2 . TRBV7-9 TGTGCCAGCAGCTTATCTAGCTTGAACACCGGGGAGCTGTTTTTT CASSLSSLNTGELFF
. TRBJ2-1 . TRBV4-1 TGCGCCAGCAGCCAAACGGGAGAGGGCAATGAGCAGTTCTTC CASSQTGEGNEQFF
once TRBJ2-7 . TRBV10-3 TGTGCCATCAGTGGGGGGCTTGGGGAGCAGTACTTC CAISGGLGEQYF
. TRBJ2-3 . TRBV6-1 TGTGCCAGCAGTGTATCGAGCGCGGGCCCAGATACGCAGTATTTT CASSVSSAGPDTQYF
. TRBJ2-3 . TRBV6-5 TGTGCCAGCAGTTCCGGGGGTGGGGATACGCAGTATTTT CASSSGGGDTQYF
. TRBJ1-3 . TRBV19 TGTGCCAGTAGTATTCTTAACAGAGCTTCGTCTGGAAACACCATATATTTT CASSILNRASSGNTIYF
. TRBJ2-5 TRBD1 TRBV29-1 TGCAGCGTAACCGGGACAGGGGGCTTCCAAGAGACCCAGTACTTC CSVTGTGGFQETQYF
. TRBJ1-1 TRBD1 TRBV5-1 TGCGCCAGCAGCCCACAGGGGTCCACGTTGAACACTGAAGCTTTCTTT CASSPQGSTLNTEAFF
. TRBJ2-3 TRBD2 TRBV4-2 TGTGCCAGCAGCCCGACTAGCGGGAGAAGGGATACGCAGTATTTT CASSPTSGRRDTQYF
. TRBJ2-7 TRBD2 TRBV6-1 TGTGCCAGCACCGCCGGGAGGGGGTCCTACGAGCAGTACTTC CASTAGRGSYEQYF
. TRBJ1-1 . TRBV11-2 TGTGCCAGCAGCTCAAATTGGGCCACTGAAGCTTTCTTT CASSSNWATEAFF
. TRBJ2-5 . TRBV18 TGTGCCAGCTCACCAATGAGCAGGGGACGACAAGAGACCCAGTACTTC CASSPMSRGRQETQYF
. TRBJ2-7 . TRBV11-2 TGTGCCAGCAGCTTGTTCGGCCAGGGCCACGAGCAGTACTTC CASSLFGQGHEQYF
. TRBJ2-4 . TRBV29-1 TGCAGCGTTGTTGCGGGGGCGCTCGACATTCAGTACTTC CSVVAGALDIQYF
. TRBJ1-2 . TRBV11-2 TGTGCCAGCAGCTTAGAAGGAGTAACGGGGATGCACACCTTC CASSLEGVTGMHTF
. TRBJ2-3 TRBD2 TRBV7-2 TGTGCCAGCAGCTCGGGAGGGCGGGGCACAGATACGCAGTATTTT CASSSGGRGTDTQYF
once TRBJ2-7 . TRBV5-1 TGCGCCAGCAGCCTTGACGGACACGAGCAGTACTTC CASSLDGHEQYF
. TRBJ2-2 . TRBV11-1 TGTGCCAGCAGCTTATTAGACACCGGGGAGCTGTTTTTT CASSLLDTGELFF
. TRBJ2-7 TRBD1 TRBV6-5 TGTGCCAGCGGGTTAGGGACAGGGCCTCCCTACGAGCAGTACTTC CASGLGTGPPYEQYF
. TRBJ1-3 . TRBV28 TGTGCCAGCAGTTCCAGTGAAAACACCATATATTTT CASSSSENTIYF
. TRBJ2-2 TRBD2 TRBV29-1 TGCAGCGTTAACGGCGGGGGGAACACCGGGGAGCTGTTTTTT CSVNGGGNTGELFF
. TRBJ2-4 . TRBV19 TGTGCCAGTAGTATATGGGGGTCGGAGTCCAAAAACATTCAGTACTTC CASSIWGSESKNIQYF
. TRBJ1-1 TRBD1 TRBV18 TGTGCCAGCTCACCGATGGGACAGGGAGACACTGAAGCTTTCTTT CASSPMGQGDTEAFF
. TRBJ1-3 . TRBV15 TGTGCCACCAGCAGAACCCAAACAGGGCCCTCTGGAAACACCATATATTTT CATSRTQTGPSGNTIYF
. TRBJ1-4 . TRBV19 TGTGCCAGTAGTATATCGCACGGACAAGAAAAACTGCTTTTT CASSISHGQEKLLF
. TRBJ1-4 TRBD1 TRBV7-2 TGTGCCAGCAGCCCTCAGGGACAGCAGTCATATGAAAAACTGTTTTTT CASSPQGQQSYEKLFF
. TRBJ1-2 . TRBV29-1 TGCAGCGCCGCTAAAGGGGATGGCTACACCTTC CSAAKGDGYTF
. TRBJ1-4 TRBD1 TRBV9 TGTGCCAGCAGCCCCCCGACAGGGGATAAACTGTTTTTT CASSPPTGDKLFF
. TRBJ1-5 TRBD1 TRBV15 TGTGCCACCAGCAGTCAGGGGGCTTATCAGCCCCAGCATTTT CATSSQGAYQPQHF
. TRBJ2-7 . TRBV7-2 TGTGCCAGCAGCTTAGAGGGGGACCTCTCCGAGCAGTACTTC CASSLEGDLSEQYF
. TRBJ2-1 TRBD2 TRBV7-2 TGTGCCAGCAGCTTAGAGCTAGCGGGGGACAATGAGCAGTTCTTC CASSLELAGDNEQFF
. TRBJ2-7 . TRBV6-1 TGTGCCAGCAGTGCTATACTTAGCTCCTACGAGCAGTACTTC CASSAILSSYEQYF
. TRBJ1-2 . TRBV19 TGTGCCAGTAGTATTGCGACAGGACCTAACTATGGCTACACCTTC CASSIATGPNYGYTF
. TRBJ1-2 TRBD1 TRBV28 TGTGCCAGCAGAACTACAGGGGCCGCGAACTATGGCTACACCTTC CASRTTGAANYGYTF
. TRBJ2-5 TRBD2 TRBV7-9 TGTGCCAGCAGCTTATCCGGGACTAGCGGGAGGGGAAGGACCCAGTACTTC CASSLSGTSGRGRTQYF
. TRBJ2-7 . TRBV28 TGTGCCAGCTCCACCCCAGGGAGGGGGGGTTACGAGCAGTACTTC CASSTPGRGGYEQYF
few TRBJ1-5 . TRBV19 TGTGCCAGTAGTCTTGGGGGGCTTCCAGGTCAGCCCCAGCATTTT CASSLGGLPGQPQHF
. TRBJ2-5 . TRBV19 TGTGCCAGTAGGTCCGGGGTGACCCAGTACTTC CASRSGVTQYF
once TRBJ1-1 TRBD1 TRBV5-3 TGTGCCAGAAGCTCAAACCGACAGGGTGGGGACACTGAAGCTTTCTTT CARSSNRQGGDTEAFF
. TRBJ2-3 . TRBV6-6 TGTGCCAGCAGTTATGGGGACTCAGATACGCAGTATTTT CASSYGDSDTQYF
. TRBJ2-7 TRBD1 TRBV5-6 TGTGCCAGCAGCTTATTAGGGACAGGGGGCGCCGAGCAGTACTTC CASSLLGTGGAEQYF
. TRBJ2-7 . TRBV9 TGTGCCAGCAGCGTTCAGGGGGGGTCCTACGAGCAGTACTTC CASSVQGGSYEQYF
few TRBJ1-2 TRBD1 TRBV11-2 TGTGCCAGCAGCTTAGGGACAGGGGAGGGCTACACCTTC CASSLGTGEGYTF
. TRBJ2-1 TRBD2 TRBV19 TGTGCCAGTAGCTTCGGTGGGGGGTCGGCGGGAGGAGTTCGCAATGAGCAGTTCTTC CASSFGGGSAGGVRNEQFF
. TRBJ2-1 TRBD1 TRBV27 TGTGCCAGCAGTTTATCGTCGGGACAGGGAGGGGGCTACAATGAGCAGTTCTTC CASSLSSGQGGGYNEQFF
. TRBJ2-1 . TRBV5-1 TGCGCCAGCAGCTTGATGGCGGGATCGAATGAGCAGTTCTTC CASSLMAGSNEQFF
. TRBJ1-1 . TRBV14 TGTGCCAGCAGCCAAAGGGGACGGGGCACTGAAGCTTTCTTT CASSQRGRGTEAFF